This T cell receptor beta chain was sequenced during a study of T cells in Graves' hyperthyroidism and ophthalmopathy. The CDR3 totals 13 residues. Germline CDR1 SGHTA, CDR2 FQGTGA. V was clipped by 5 bases and J by 6 bases, with 14 bases between them. Amplified TCR beta CDR3 regions derived from RNA transcripts. Carried out on the TCR CDR3, a first-round RT-PCR used the HTBI primer set. TCRdb re-derived calls from the multiplex PCR reads in MiXCR, one entry per CDR3 protein. The sample gives 210,000 or so distinct CDR3 sequences, 15% to 20% of which show up once; approximately 46% is in the top ten. Study-wide findings and caveats: Ophthalmopathy was distinguished from stable hyperthyroidism by 13 V-J signatures. Blood also held most thyroid clonotypes expanded beyond 0.001.

Hyperthyroidism, newly diagnosed and lasting under 2 months, affected patients aged 18 to 65. Diagnosis relied on clinical symptoms, serum thyroxine and TRAb, thyroid ultrasound and orbital computed tomography. This clonotype was seen many times. The target antigen is unknown. The sample taken for sequencing was blood. The sequence was collected from a man aged 50-59 years with Graves' hyperthyroidism. V gene TRBV7-3 combines with J gene TRBJ2-7; no clear D. CDR3: CASSVSSLSEQYF. The CDR3 DNA sequence: TGTGCCAGCAGCGTATCCAGTTTGAGCGAGCAGTACTTC.